A single T cell receptor (beta chain) is shown here with its context. This sample was taken from a study of OX40 agonist ivuxolimab in advanced cancers. Autoimmune disease history or systemic immunosuppression disqualified patients. Only in-frame clones appear in the TCRdb table, and some are missing; sequencing was by immunoSEQ multiplex PCR. The sample holds roughly 58,000 clones; 70% to 90% are singletons and the top ten take about 0.75%. V gave up 1 base and J gave up 4 bases; unmatched junction bases: 8. The length of the CDR3 is 17 residues. Per germline, CDR1 SGDLS and CDR2 YYNGEE. The source material was CD4+ or CD8+ T cells sorted from blood, sampled in a trial of the OX40 agonist ivuxolimab. The receptor comes from an adult with an advanced solid tumor such as melanoma, head and neck, liver or kidney cancer. The V gene is TRBV9, the J gene TRBJ2-2, with 9 bases identical to TRBD2. CDR3 nucleotide sequence: TGTGCCAGCAGCGTACTGGCGGGAGGGCCGAGCACCGGGGAGCTGTTTTTT. Protein: CASSVLAGGPSTGELFF.